The source of this TCR beta chain is a study of cytomegalovirus exposure and HLA in healthy donors (dated by TCRdb to between 2016 and 2019). Study-level background: According to an earlier analysis of a few hundred of the donors, 200 million or so T cells yielded 90 million to 130 million unique TCR beta sequences and less than 300 Gb of sequence data. Roughly 320 gigabases of sequencing data and tens of millions of unique TCR sequences made up an early release that covered approximately 650 HLA-typed donors. Of the roughly 430 genotyped donors, over 65% fell in the genetic ancestry cluster associated with self-reported Caucasian donors. The study was designed to test whether signatures of past pathogen exposure could be identified by cataloging public T cell receptors. The T cell repertoires of some 700 subjects were profiled by immunosequencing and related to cytomegalovirus serostatus. In addition to the first cohort of approximately 650 subjects, a separate validation cohort of 120 different subjects was used. To predict cytomegalovirus infection status, the study combined high-throughput TCR immunosequencing, statistical association of individual TCRs with disease status, and machine learning. A later analysis re-analyzed previously published TCR beta repertoires from roughly 600 donors and added high-resolution HLA genotyping to study TCR occurrence patterns. In the later analysis, no new phenotypic data were used to find candidate immune exposures; instead, reliance was placed on TCR beta sequences and their occurrence across donors. An earlier analysis of 587 of the donors applied high-throughput TCR beta sequencing to assess whether each TCR beta V gene segment acted as functional or pseudogenic. Donor age, sex, ethnicity and CMV serostatus were compiled together with the repertoire data. In a later genetic analysis, genome-wide SNP genotypes for about 55% of the roughly 670 donors were used, and that subset was treated as a discovery cohort. All discovery cohort repertoires had been generated on a single sequencing platform. Class I and class II HLA loci were covered by the typing at four-digit resolution. Typing coverage differed by locus: A, B, C, DRB1 and DQB1 were typed in roughly 620-630 donors, DQA1 in 500 to 550, DPA1 in approximately 610, and DPB1 in roughly 450. Because of strong linkage in the cohort, 4 to 6 DR-DQ haplotypes were treated as single units for association and clustering. On average, over 200,000 unique TCR beta nucleotide sequences were sequenced per donor among some 430 genotyped donors of the cohort, with roughly 20% of those sequences being non-productive.

Points the paper makes about the study in general: The study gave a list of about 170 TCR beta chains associated with cytomegalovirus. In a later analysis, HLA-associated TCR beta chains were found to be more clonally expanded and to have lower generation probabilities than equally common non-associated chains. The cohort was sequenced for TCR beta chains only, and without alpha or paired-chain data the features that could be detected were limited. Several of the top co-occurrence clusters appeared to be linked to parvovirus B19, influenza, CMV and Epstein-Barr virus, according to a later analysis. Roughly uniform sequencing depth across donors was assumed in presence/absence analyses, although this assumption may not hold. A later analysis associated about 17,000 TCR beta sequences with specific HLA alleles at a false discovery rate of 0.05. Assigning TCR associations to individual alleles was difficult when HLA alleles, especially DR and DQ, strongly co-occurred. It was suggested by the authors that the approach could potentially be generalized to other disease states and immunological phenotypes. Correlated functional status among segregating V segments might be attributable to linkage disequilibrium, but an unknown experimental factor could not be ruled out. The 87-base-pair reads could not distinguish some IMGT-functional V segments, including TRBV6-2 and TRBV6-3, so those segments were excluded. HLA typing was unavailable for some donors at each locus, so association tests used only the typed subset. In vitro tests confirmed that a few of the cytomegalovirus-associated TCR beta chains recognize cytomegalovirus antigens. CMV serostatus was the only immune exposure information available for the cohort. Broadly in line with IMGT annotations, most TCR beta V segments showed up in productive rearrangements about 87% or about 30% of the time in an earlier analysis of approximately 600 of the donors. V-gene and J-gene trimming of TCR beta chains was associated with a missense DCLRE1C variant in a later genetic analysis, and the association was replicated in an independent cohort. Compared with the roughly 600-donor mean, donors in an Asian-associated ancestry cluster had fewer N-insertions in productive TCRs, according to a later genetic analysis. A further reported finding was that TCR beta sequences accurately predicted the HLA-A and HLA-B alleles for most subjects in the first cohort. A later analysis found that most CMV-associated TCR beta chains appeared HLA-restricted, with HLA associations seemingly driven largely by CMV exposure. Most TCR sequences were observed very rarely across donors, whereas some public TCRs were present in many individuals. A cluster of highly shared sequence variants was judged likely to represent a technical artifact of the sequencing pipeline. Because counts were too low, roughly 17 rarely observed V segments, including chromosome 9 orphons, were left out of the earlier analysis of several hundred of the donors. In a later analysis, the rate of TCR association differed among HLA loci, with DRB1 alleles having the most associated TCRs and HLA-C alleles having the fewest. The classifier was reported to diagnose cytomegalovirus status with high specificity and sensitivity in both the original and validation cohorts.

In total, 666 healthy bone marrow donors made up the cohort. At the time of sampling, all cohort members were nominally healthy, though unrecorded immune exposures were likely present. The donor tested CMV seronegative and was one of the 352 seronegative cohort members. Every donor gave a peripheral blood sample, and the peripheral blood mononuclear cells from that sample were used for TCR beta sequencing. Genomic DNA extraction from the blood cell samples was performed with the Qiagen DNeasy Blood Extraction Kit. The CDR3, cysteine through phenylalanine, is 16 amino acids long. Just CDR3 DNA is preserved here, 48 bases in frame from base 1. Per the germline V gene, SGHRS is the CDR1 and YFSETQ is the CDR2. V loses 0 bases of germline sequence and J loses 1 base, and the interval between the two ends is 12 bases. Library creation used the immunoSEQ multiplex PCR assay. For the multiplex PCR, a mixture combining 60 forward primers for TCR Vbeta segments and 13 reverse primers for TCR Jbeta segments was used. Amplification of the CDR3 region of rearranged TCR beta genes was performed with a multiplex PCR assay on genomic DNA. The Illumina HiSeq System was used to sequence the amplified TCR beta libraries as 87-base-pair reads. Per the source publication's procedure: Across the 500 to 850 repertoires, a later analysis counted 80 million or so unique TCR beta chains, approximately 10 million of which were shared by at least two donors. Raw reads were error-corrected and collapsed into unique sequences by a nearest-neighbor algorithm in which closely related sequences were merged to remove PCR and sequencing errors. To assign V, D and J gene segments, CDR3 sequences were aligned to IMGT reference sequences. For a sequence to be retained, a match of at least six nucleotides was required to both a V gene segment and a J gene segment. A rearrangement counted as productive if the CDR3 had no stop codons and remained in frame with V and J, and every other rearrangement counted as non-productive. CDR3 was defined by IMGT convention, running from the second conserved V-encoded cysteine to the conserved J-encoded phenylalanine. The earlier analysis of roughly 590 of the donors excluded sequences that lacked an unambiguous match to a single V gene segment. An earlier analysis of 500 to 600 of the donors classified V segments as functional when productive rearrangements were above 56.7% and as segregating when the standard deviation between donors was above 5%. To diagnose cytomegalovirus status from the catalog of TCR beta chain sequences, a statistical classification framework was built. A later analysis assigned V and J genes by comparing TCR nucleotide sequences with IMGT/GENE-DB human TR gene sequences. A later analysis assigned CDR3 sequences and most-parsimonious VDJ recombination scenarios with the TCRdist pipeline. A later analysis defined each TCR beta chain by its CDR3 amino acid sequence plus V-gene family, and excluded reads lacking a unique V-gene family. In a later analysis, 450 to 600 highly shared, low-generation-probability nucleotide sequences were removed to address suspected cross-contamination and a sequencing artifact. In a later analysis, a clonal expansion index was calculated for each public chain from normalized within-repertoire ranks of inferred template counts. Generation probabilities in a later analysis came from a VDJ recombination model fitted to out-of-frame rearrangements, and those results were checked against IGoR. In a later analysis, TCR-TCR, TCR-HLA and TCR-CMV co-occurrence was scored with hypergeometric tests, and a repertoire-size bias correction was applied to TCR pairs. A later analysis estimated false discovery rates by permuting HLA or CMV assignments 20 times. In a later analysis, co-occurring TCRs were grouped with DBSCAN, and TCRdist sequence similarity was added when clustering was performed within HLA-allele-positive subsets. Co-occurrence clustering excluded repertoires with fewer than 30,000 or more than 120,000 public chains, plus five with anomalous nucleotide sharing. The immuneACCESS repertoire file appears here via TCRdb, limited to in-frame rearrangements. These files lack a portion of the clones; in checked studies, under half of the deficit traces to unresolved V genes, and the cause of the others is not known. From that table come the V and J calls and clone size; the DNA was used to work out D and trimming. The sample profile shows some 220,000 clones; around 83% of them were found once. The top ten clonotypes cover 0.2% to 0.3% of the sample.

With respect to this clone: No antigen is known for it. Base qualities were left out, and no much larger clone turns up one base away.

This TCR came from a girl aged 2 to 9 in good health and CMV-seronegative. Sequences were obtained from PBMCs. The rearranged segments are TRBV5-1 and TRBJ2-3, with the D gene too uncertain to name. CDR3 reads: CASSLGATIGTDTQYF. The DNA sequence follows: TGCGCCAGCAGCTTGGGAGCAACGATCGGCACAGATACGCAGTATTTT.